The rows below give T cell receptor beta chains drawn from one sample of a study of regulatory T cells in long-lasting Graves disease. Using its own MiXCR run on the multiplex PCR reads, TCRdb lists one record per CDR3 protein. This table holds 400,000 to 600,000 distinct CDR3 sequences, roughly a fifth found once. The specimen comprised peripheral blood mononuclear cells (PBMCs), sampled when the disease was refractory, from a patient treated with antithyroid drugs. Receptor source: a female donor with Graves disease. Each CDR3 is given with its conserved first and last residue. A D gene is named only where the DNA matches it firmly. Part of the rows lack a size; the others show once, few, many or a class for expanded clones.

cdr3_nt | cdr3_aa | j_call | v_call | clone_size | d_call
TGTGCCATCAGTGATGCCGGACAGGGTAGGATTTCACCCCTCCACTTT | CAISDAGQGRISPLHF | TRBJ1-6 | TRBV10-3 | few | TRBD1
TGTGCCAGCAGTACTGGGGACGGTCGGGAGACCCAGTACTTC | CASSTGDGRETQYF | TRBJ2-5 | TRBV6-1 | few | NA
TGTGCCAGCAGTTTAGTGCAGGCCTGGGGCCCCGAGCTCTATAACTATGGCTACACCTTC | CASSLVQAWGPELYNYGYTF | TRBJ1-2 | TRBV28 | many | NA
TGTGCCAGCAGTGAACCTGTGACTAGCGGGAGCCGAAGCTCCTACGAGCAGTACTTC | CASSEPVTSGSRSSYEQYF | TRBJ2-7 | TRBV6-1 | NA | TRBD2
TGTGCCAGCAGTTTCGGCAGGGGAATTCAGCCCCAGCATTTT | CASSFGRGIQPQHF | TRBJ1-5 | TRBV28 | few | NA
TGTGCCAGCAGTTTCCCCATCGGACCCCACCGGCACAACTACGAGCAGTACTTC | CASSFPIGPHRHNYEQYF | TRBJ2-7 | TRBV28 | many | NA
TGCAGTGCTAGAGATCGCGCGGCGTACGAGCAGTACTTC | CSARDRAAYEQYF | TRBJ2-7 | TRBV20-1 | many | NA
TGTGCCAGCAGTTTGGGATGGGGAATCTCCTACGAGCAGTACTTC | CASSLGWGISYEQYF | TRBJ2-7 | TRBV28 | many | NA
TGTGCCATCAGTGAGTCCTACGGGAAGGGCACCGGGGAGCTGTTTTTT | CAISESYGKGTGELFF | TRBJ2-2 | TRBV10-3 | NA | NA
TGTGCCAGTAGTACCACGGGACTGCCCAATCAGCCCCAGCATTTT | CASSTTGLPNQPQHF | TRBJ1-5 | TRBV19 | NA | NA
TGTGCCAGCAGTTTTCTTAGGGCTACCGAAAGATATAGCAATCAGCCCCAGCATTTT | CASSFLRATERYSNQPQHF | TRBJ1-5 | TRBV28 | NA | NA
TGTGCCAGCAGTTTTCGATCTTCGACAGGGGCTAGGATGGGTCTGTACTTC | CASSFRSSTGARMGLYF | TRBJ2-4 | TRBV12-3/TRBV12-4 | many | TRBD1
TGTGCCAGCAGCTCAGACAGGGAAGAGACCCAGTACTTC | CASSSDREETQYF | TRBJ2-5 | TRBV3-1 | many | TRBD1
TGTGCCAGCAGCTTAGGTGGCAGTAATGAAAAACTGTTTTTT | CASSLGGSNEKLFF | TRBJ1-4 | TRBV12-3/TRBV12-4 | many | NA
TGTGCCAGCGGCTTCGTGGGAGGGCTAGAGACCCAGTACTTC | CASGFVGGLETQYF | TRBJ2-5 | TRBV7-9 | few | TRBD2
TGTGCCTGGAGTGTCGACAGCAGTGTCGAAAAACTGTTTTTT | CAWSVDSSVEKLFF | TRBJ1-4 | TRBV30 | NA | NA
TGCGCCAGCAGCCAAGAGGGACAGCGGACCCCTCGGGAGACCCAGTACTTC | CASSQEGQRTPRETQYF | TRBJ2-5 | TRBV4-1 | few | TRBD1
TGTGCCAGCAGCCCCGCTGGCCTGATACACTATGGCTACACCTTC | CASSPAGLIHYGYTF | TRBJ1-2 | TRBV11-2 | many | NA
TGTGCCAGTAGTATCCCCCCCCCGGCAGATACGCAGTATTTT | CASSIPPPADTQYF | TRBJ2-3 | TRBV19 | NA | NA
TGTGCCAGCAGCGTAGGCAGGGCCCTGAATCAGCCCCAGCATTTT | CASSVGRALNQPQHF | TRBJ1-5 | TRBV9 | few | NA
TGTGCCAGCAGCCCTTTGGGGACTAGCGGGGGGGAGGAGACCCAGTATTTC | CASSPLGTSGGEETQYF | TRBJ2-5 | TRBV7-8 | few | TRBD2
TGTGCCAGCAGCGTAGACGGGGGGAACAATCAGCCCCAGCATTTT | CASSVDGGNNQPQHF | TRBJ1-5 | TRBV9 | NA | NA
TGTGCCACCAGTGACCCATTTAACACCGGGGAGCTGTTTTTT | CATSDPFNTGELFF | TRBJ2-2 | TRBV24-1 | NA | NA
TGTGCCAGCAGCTCGGAGGGTAGCACAGATACGCAGTATTTT | CASSSEGSTDTQYF | TRBJ2-3 | TRBV7-9 | NA | NA
TGTGCCAGCAGCTTAGGGGGGGTCGTCTTGGGCTACGAGCAGTACTTC | CASSLGGVVLGYEQYF | TRBJ2-7 | TRBV7-2 | few | NA
TGTGCCGGCACCCGAGTGGCCCCCACAGATACGCAGTATTTT | CAGTRVAPTDTQYF | TRBJ2-3 | TRBV28 | NA | NA
TGCAGTGCTAGAGATTATTGGCAACAAGAGACCCAGTACTTC | CSARDYWQQETQYF | TRBJ2-5 | TRBV20-1 | NA | NA
TGTGCCAGCAGTGATTTTGGGAACACCGGGGAGCTGTTTTTT | CASSDFGNTGELFF | TRBJ2-2 | TRBV2 | many | NA
TGCAGTGCCCCGGGGGGCGGGGAGACCCAGTACTTC | CSAPGGGETQYF | TRBJ2-5 | TRBV20-1 | few | NA
TGTGCCAGCAGTTTTAGTAATTCACCCCTCCACTTT | CASSFSNSPLHF | TRBJ1-6 | TRBV12-3/TRBV12-4 | many | NA
TGTGCCAGCAAGGAGTCTAGCGGCCACACCGGGGAGCTGTTTTTT | CASKESSGHTGELFF | TRBJ2-2 | TRBV12-3/TRBV12-4 | NA | TRBD2
TGTGCCAGCAGCTTTCCCATCACAGGGGCCCCGACTGGGGCCAACGTCCTGACTTTC | CASSFPITGAPTGANVLTF | TRBJ2-6 | TRBV7-9 | NA | TRBD1
TGTGCCAGCAGCACGGGACAGGGATATAATTCACCCCTCCACTTT | CASSTGQGYNSPLHF | TRBJ1-6 | TRBV7-9 | few | TRBD1
TGTGCCAGCAGCTTAGGAGGGGCGCGGAAACTGAACACCGGGGAGCTGTTTTTT | CASSLGGARKLNTGELFF | TRBJ2-2 | TRBV7-8 | NA | NA
TGCAGCGTTGCCAGCGAGAACACCGGGGAGCTGTTTTTT | CSVASENTGELFF | TRBJ2-2 | TRBV29-1 | few | NA